Listed here is a single T cell receptor beta chain. This sample is drawn from a study of blood T cell repertoires in COVID-19. Germline CDR1 and CDR2: SGHDN and FVKESK. The CDR3 is made up of 15 amino acids. V was pared by 1 base and J by 0 bases, with 10 bases between. Here immunoSEQ multiplex PCR was the method, and the copy in TCRdb shows in-frame clones only, minus some. This repertoire shows 200,000 to 250,000 clones, approximately 85% found once; its top ten account for approximately 9.1%. The clonotype originates from a woman between 45 and 65 years old with acute COVID-19. The rearrangement links TRBV14 to TRBJ2-7, with D possibly being TRBD1 (6 bases). Input material: PBMCs or T cells enriched from blood (not recorded which). The CDR3 DNA sequence: TGTGCCAGCAGCCAAGCGACAGGATTCTCCTACGAGCAGTACTTC. Protein product: CASSQATGFSYEQYF.